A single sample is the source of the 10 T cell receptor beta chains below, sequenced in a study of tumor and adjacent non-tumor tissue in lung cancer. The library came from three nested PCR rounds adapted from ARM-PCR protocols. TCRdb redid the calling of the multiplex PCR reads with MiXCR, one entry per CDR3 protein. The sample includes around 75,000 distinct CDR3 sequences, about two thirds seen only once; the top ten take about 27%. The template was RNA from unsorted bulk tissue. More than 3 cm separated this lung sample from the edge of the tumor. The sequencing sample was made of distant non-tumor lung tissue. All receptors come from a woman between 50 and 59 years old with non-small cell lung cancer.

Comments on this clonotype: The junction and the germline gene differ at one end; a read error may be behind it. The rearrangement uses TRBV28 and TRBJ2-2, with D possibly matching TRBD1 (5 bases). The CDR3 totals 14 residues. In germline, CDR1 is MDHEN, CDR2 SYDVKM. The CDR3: CASSYDSGIGELFF. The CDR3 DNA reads TGTGCGAGCAGCTACGACAGTGGGATCGGGGAGCTGTTTTTT.

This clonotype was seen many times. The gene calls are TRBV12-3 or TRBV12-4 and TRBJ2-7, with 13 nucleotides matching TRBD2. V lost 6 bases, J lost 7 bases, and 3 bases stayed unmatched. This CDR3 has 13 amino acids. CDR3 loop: CASRLAGGVEQYF. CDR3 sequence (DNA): TGTGCCAGCAGACTAGCGGGAGGGGTAGAGCAGTACTTC.

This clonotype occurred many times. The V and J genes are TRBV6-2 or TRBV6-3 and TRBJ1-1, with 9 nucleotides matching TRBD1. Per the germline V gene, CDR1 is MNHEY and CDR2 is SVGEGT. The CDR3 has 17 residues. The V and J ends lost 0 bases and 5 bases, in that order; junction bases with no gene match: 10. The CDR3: CASSYSFGQGTLTEAFF. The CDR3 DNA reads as TGTGCCAGCAGTTACTCGTTTGGACAGGGGACGTTAACTGAAGCTTTCTTT.

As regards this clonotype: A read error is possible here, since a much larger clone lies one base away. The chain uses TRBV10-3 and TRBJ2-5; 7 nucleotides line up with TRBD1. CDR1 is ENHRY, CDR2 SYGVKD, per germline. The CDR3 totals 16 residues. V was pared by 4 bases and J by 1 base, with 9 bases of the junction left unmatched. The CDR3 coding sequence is TGTGCCATCAGTGTCCGAGGGGGACAGACCCAAGAGACCCAGTACTTC. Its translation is CAISVRGGQTQETQYF.

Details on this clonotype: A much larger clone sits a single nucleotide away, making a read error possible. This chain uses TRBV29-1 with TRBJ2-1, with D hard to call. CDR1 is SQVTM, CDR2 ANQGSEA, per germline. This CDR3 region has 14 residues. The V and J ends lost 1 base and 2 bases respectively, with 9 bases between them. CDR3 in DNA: TGCAGCGTTGAAGTAAGACAAACCTACAATGAGCAGTTCTTC. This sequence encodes CSVEVRQTYNEQFF.

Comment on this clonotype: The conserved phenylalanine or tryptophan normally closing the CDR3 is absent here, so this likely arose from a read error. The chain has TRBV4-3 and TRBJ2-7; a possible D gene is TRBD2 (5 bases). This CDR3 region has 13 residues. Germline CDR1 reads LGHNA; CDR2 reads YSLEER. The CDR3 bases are TGCGCCAGCATCCAAGAGGGTGCGAACGAGCAGTACATC. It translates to CASIQEGANEQYI.

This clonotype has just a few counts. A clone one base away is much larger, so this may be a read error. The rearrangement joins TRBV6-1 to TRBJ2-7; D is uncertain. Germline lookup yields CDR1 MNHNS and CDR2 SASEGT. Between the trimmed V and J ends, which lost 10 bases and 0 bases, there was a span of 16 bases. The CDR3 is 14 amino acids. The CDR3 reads CANRETAGSYEQYF. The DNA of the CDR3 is TGTGCCAACAGAGAGACGGCCGGCTCCTACGAGCAGTACTTC.

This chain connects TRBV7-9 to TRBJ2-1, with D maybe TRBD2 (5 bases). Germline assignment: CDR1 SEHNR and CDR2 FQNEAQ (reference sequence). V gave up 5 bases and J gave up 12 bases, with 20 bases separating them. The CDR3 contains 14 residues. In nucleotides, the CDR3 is TGTGCCAGCAGCCCAAGGTATCCCGAGGGCGTGCAGTTCTTC. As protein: CASSPRYPEGVQFF.

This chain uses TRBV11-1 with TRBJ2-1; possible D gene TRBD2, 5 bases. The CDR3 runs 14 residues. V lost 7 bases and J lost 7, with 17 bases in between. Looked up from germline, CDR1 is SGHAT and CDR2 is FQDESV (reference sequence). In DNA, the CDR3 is TGTGCCAGCACACTAATGGGAGTAGGGAATGAGCAGTTCTTC. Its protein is CASTLMGVGNEQFF.

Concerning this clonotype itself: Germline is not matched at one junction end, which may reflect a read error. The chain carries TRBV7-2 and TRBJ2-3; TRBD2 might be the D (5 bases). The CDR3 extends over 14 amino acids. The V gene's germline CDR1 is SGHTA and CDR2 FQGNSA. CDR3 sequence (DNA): TGTGCCAGCAGCTTTGGTTCTAGCACAGATACGCAATATTTT. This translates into CASSFGSSTDTQYF.